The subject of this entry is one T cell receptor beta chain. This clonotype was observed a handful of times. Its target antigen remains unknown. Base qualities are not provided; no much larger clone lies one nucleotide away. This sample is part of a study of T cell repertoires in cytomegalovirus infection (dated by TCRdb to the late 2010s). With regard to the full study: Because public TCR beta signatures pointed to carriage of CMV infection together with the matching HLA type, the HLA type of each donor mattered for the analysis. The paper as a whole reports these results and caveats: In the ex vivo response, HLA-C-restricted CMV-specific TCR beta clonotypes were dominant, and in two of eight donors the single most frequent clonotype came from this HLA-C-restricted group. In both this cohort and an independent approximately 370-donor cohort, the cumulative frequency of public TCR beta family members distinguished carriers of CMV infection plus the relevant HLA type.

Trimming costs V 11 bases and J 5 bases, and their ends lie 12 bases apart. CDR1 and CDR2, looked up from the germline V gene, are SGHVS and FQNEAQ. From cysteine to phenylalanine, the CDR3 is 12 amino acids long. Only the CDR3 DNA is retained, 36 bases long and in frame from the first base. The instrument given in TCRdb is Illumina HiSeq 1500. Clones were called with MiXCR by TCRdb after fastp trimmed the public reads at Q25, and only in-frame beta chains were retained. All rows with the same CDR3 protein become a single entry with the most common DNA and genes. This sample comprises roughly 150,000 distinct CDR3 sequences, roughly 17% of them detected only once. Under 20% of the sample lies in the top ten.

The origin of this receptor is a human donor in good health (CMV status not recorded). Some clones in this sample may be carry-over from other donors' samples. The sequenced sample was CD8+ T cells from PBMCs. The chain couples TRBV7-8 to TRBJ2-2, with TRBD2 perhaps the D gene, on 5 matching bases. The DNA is TGTGCCGTACGCTGGAGGACCGGGGAGCTGTTTTTT. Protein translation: CAVRWRTGELFF.